This T cell receptor beta chain was observed in a study of early T cells in non-severe SARS-CoV-2 infection. About the study: Alpha and beta chains were unpaired, from unsorted whole-blood bulk RNA.

As part of library construction, unique molecular identifiers were attached to individual cDNA molecules. From the 5' RACE reads, TCRdb called clonotypes with MiXCR, one entry per CDR3 protein. The sample lists around 49,000 distinct CDR3 sequences; around a tenth were seen once. Trimming took off 1 base at V and 2 bases at J, with 3 bases between the two ends. The CDR3 is made up of 13 amino acids. CDR1 is LGHDT, CDR2 YNNKEL, per germline (reference sequence). This clonotype has just a few counts. V is TRBV3-1 and J is TRBJ1-3; D is unresolved. Sequenced sample: whole blood. The receptor was derived from an adult who was a healthcare worker with PCR-confirmed SARS-CoV-2 infection or an uninfected control (not recorded which). CDR3 in amino acids: CASSQGTGNTIYF. CDR3 coding DNA: TGTGCCAGCAGCCAAGGCACTGGAAACACCATATATTTT. Full variable domain (outside the CDR3, taken from reference TRBV3-1 and TRBJ1-3): DTAVSQTPKYLVTQMGNDKSIKCEQNLGHDTMYWYKQDSKKFLKIMFSYNNKELIINETVPNRFSPKSPDKAHLNLHINSLELGDSAVYFCASSQGTGNTIYFGEGSWLTVV.